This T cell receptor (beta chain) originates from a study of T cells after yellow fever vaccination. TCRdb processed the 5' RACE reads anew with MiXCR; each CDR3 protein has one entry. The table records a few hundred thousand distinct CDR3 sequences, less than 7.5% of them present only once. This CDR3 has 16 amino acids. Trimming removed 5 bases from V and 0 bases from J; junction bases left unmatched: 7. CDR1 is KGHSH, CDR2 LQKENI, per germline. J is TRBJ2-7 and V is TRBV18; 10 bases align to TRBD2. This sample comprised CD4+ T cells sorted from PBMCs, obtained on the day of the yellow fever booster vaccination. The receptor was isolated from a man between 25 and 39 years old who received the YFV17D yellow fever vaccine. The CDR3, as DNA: TGTGCCAGCTCAGTAGGACTAGCGGCAAGCTCCTACGAGCAGTACTTC. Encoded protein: CASSVGLAASSYEQYF.